Listed below are T cell receptor beta chains from one sample, sequenced in a study of OX40 agonist ivuxolimab in advanced cancers. Sequencing used immunoSEQ multiplex PCR; TCRdb keeps in-frame clones, though not all of them. The sample records about 82,000 clones, more than 80% being singletons. The material sequenced was CD4+ or CD8+ T cells sorted from blood, taken in a trial of the OX40 agonist ivuxolimab. The receptors derive from an adult with an advanced solid tumor such as melanoma, head and neck, liver or kidney cancer. CDR3s include the opening cysteine and the closing phenylalanine or tryptophan. A D gene is named only where the DNA matches it firmly. Clone size, where shown, is once, few, many, or a class for clones that have expanded.

>.|TRBV5-4|TRBD1|TRBJ1-2
TGTGCCAGCAGCTGGGGACAGTATGGCTACACCTTC
CASSWGQYGYTF
>.|TRBV29-1|.|TRBJ2-3
TGCAGCGTTGATCCGTATCTCGGGCAGTATTTT
CSVDPYLGQYF
>.|TRBV5-4|TRBD2|TRBJ2-2
TGTGCCAGCAGCTTGTGGGACTATAACACCGGGGAGCTGTTTTTT
CASSLWDYNTGELFF
>.|TRBV21-1|.|TRBJ2-7
TGTGCCAGCAGCATAGACAGGGGTACGCTCGAGCAGTACTTC
CASSIDRGTLEQYF
>.|TRBV10-3|.|TRBJ2-5
TGTGCCATCAGTCAAAGCGGCCAAGAGACCCAGTACTTC
CAISQSGQETQYF
>.|TRBV9|.|TRBJ1-4
TGTGCCAGCAGCGTAGGAGTGTCCTTAACTAATGAAAAACTGTTTTTT
CASSVGVSLTNEKLFF
>.|TRBV27|TRBD1|TRBJ1-6
TGTGCCAGCAGTTTATCAGGGGACAGGGGTTATTCACCCCTCCACTTT
CASSLSGDRGYSPLHF
>.|TRBV2|.|TRBJ1-5
TGTGCCAGCACGGGGGGTAATGATTATAGCAATCAGCCCCAGCATTTT
CASTGGNDYSNQPQHF
>.|TRBV30|.|TRBJ1-1
TGTGCCCGAAACAGGGCCGGGCACACTGAAGCTTTCTTT
CARNRAGHTEAFF
>.|TRBV19|.|TRBJ1-1
TGTGCCAGTAATCGTCTCGTGGATGGGAACACTGAAGCTTTCTTT
CASNRLVDGNTEAFF
>.|TRBV2|.|TRBJ2-3
TGTGCCGGCGGCCGGGGGACCACAGATACGCAGTATTTT
CAGGRGTTDTQYF
>.|TRBV6-6|.|TRBJ1-1
TGTGCCAGCAGGCTACTTGAGAACACTGAAGCTTTCTTT
CASRLLENTEAFF
>.|TRBV18|TRBD2|TRBJ2-3
TGTGCCAGCTCACCGCTCGGACTAGCGGGGGGTCTGCCAGGCACAGATACGCAGTATTTT
CASSPLGLAGGLPGTDTQYF
>.|TRBV11-2|TRBD1|TRBJ1-2
TGTGCCAGCAGCTGGGACAGAAACTATGGCTACACCTTC
CASSWDRNYGYTF
>.|TRBV15|TRBD2|TRBJ2-5
TGTGCCACCAGCGGGTGGCGGGAGATAGAGACCCAGTACTTC
CATSGWREIETQYF
>.|TRBV28|.|TRBJ1-1
TGTGCCAGCAGTGTGCCGGGGGGGCCTGGAATTGAAGCTTTCTTT
CASSVPGGPGIEAFF
>once|TRBV2|.|TRBJ2-3
TGTGCCAGCAGTAGCGACAGGAAGGATACGCAGTATTTT
CASSSDRKDTQYF
>.|TRBV6-1|.|TRBJ2-7
TGTGCCAGCAGTGAAAACCTCAGACAGGCCGAGCAGTACTTC
CASSENLRQAEQYF
>.|TRBV2|TRBD1|TRBJ1-1
TGTGCCAGCAGATCCTTAGGACAGGGGGCGCAGGCTGAAGCTTTCTTT
CASRSLGQGAQAEAFF
>once|TRBV7-2|TRBD1|TRBJ1-4
TGTGCCAGCAGCCCATACAGGGGAGGGAATGAAAAACTGTTTTTT
CASSPYRGGNEKLFF
>.|TRBV10-3|TRBD1|TRBJ1-5
TGTGCCATCAGCGGGACAGAGGGTTCTCAGCCCCAGCATTTT
CAISGTEGSQPQHF
>.|TRBV5-6|TRBD2|TRBJ2-1
TGTGCCAGCAGCTTTAGCGGGAGAGGATACAATGAGCAGTTCTTC
CASSFSGRGYNEQFF
>once|TRBV18|TRBD1|TRBJ1-3
TGTGCCAGCTCACCCGGGGGGACAGGGCGCGGAAACACCATATATTTT
CASSPGGTGRGNTIYF
>.|TRBV14|.|TRBJ1-5
TGTGCCAGCAGCCAATCGAGGGGTCAGCCCCAGCATTTT
CASSQSRGQPQHF
>.|TRBV5-1|TRBD2|TRBJ2-3
TGCGCCAGCAGCAGGGGGACTAGCGGGGTCACAGATACGCAGTATTTT
CASSRGTSGVTDTQYF
>.|TRBV4-2|TRBD1|TRBJ1-4
TGTGCCAGCAGCCATGGACAGGGGAAAGATGAAAAACTGTTTTTT
CASSHGQGKDEKLFF
>.|TRBV11-3|.|TRBJ2-7
TGTGCCAGCAGCTTAGGCGGGGACTCCTACGAGCAGTACTTC
CASSLGGDSYEQYF
>.|TRBV29-1|TRBD1|TRBJ1-1
TGCAGCGTTGCCTGGGACAGGGCGGCTTTCTTT
CSVAWDRAAFF